This TCR beta chain is from a study of blood T cells in healthy people across ages. Study as a whole: Template switching retrieved approximately one barcoded beta molecule for each two T cells. General study findings and limits: Roughly linear age-related decline in beta diversity appeared, significant by age 40.

There are a few counts of this clonotype. What it recognizes is unknown. Trimming stripped 0 bases from V and 12 bases from J, with 12 bases between. This CDR3 contains 13 residues. Per germline, CDR1 LGHDT and CDR2 YNNKEL (reference sequence). PCR was performed a second time for roughly 7 to 12 cycles using a sample-barcoded 5' primer and a J-beta primer mix. TCRdb ran MiXCR on the 5' RACE reads and lists one entry per CDR3 protein. The table shows 1.6 million or so distinct CDR3 sequences, with roughly 30% occurring only once. This rearrangement joins TRBV3-1 to TRBJ2-1; D is ambiguous. This sequence was found in a woman aged 25 to 39 in good health. The sequencing sample was made of blood. DNA for the CDR3: TGTGCCAGCAGCCAAGAGCCAACCCGTGGGCAGTTCTTC. The encoded protein is CASSQEPTRGQFF.